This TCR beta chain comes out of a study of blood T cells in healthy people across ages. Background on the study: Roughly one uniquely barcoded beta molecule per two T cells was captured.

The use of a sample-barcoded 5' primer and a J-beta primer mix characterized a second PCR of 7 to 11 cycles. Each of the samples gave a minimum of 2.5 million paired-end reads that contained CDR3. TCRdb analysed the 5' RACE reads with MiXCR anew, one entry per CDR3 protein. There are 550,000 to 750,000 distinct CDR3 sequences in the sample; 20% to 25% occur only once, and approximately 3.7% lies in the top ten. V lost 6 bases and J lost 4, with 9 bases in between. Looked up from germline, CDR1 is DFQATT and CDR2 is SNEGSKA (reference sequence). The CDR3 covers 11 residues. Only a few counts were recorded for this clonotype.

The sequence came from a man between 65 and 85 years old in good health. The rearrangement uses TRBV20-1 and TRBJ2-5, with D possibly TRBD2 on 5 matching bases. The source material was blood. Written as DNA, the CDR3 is TGCAGTGCGGGCGGAGGAGAGACCCAGTACTTC. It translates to CSAGGGETQYF.